Listed below are T cell receptor beta chains from one sample, sequenced in a study of blood T cell repertoires in COVID-19. Only in-frame clones appear in the TCRdb table, and some are missing; sequencing was by immunoSEQ multiplex PCR. Altogether about 50,000 clones are present, more than 70% being singletons, with the ten largest covering approximately 2%. Sequenced: peripheral blood. The receptors were gathered from a woman in her sixties with acute or convalescent COVID-19. Both conserved end residues are part of each CDR3. The D gene is left open where the match is weak. Some rows have no size entry. The others give once, few or many, or a class for an expanded clone.

abundance: NA; d_gene: TRBD1; j_gene: TRBJ1-6; v_gene: TRBV18; CDR3aa: CASSQFDRGDSPLHF; CDR3nt: TGTGCCAGCTCACAATTCGACAGGGGAGATTCACCCCTCCACTTT
abundance: NA; d_gene: NA; j_gene: TRBJ1-1; v_gene: TRBV6-1; CDR3aa: CASSELRGTTEAFF; CDR3nt: TGTGCCAGCAGTGAACTGCGGGGGACCACTGAAGCTTTCTTT
abundance: NA; d_gene: TRBD1; j_gene: TRBJ1-2; v_gene: TRBV5-1; CDR3aa: CASSKPSGTGNYGYTF; CDR3nt: TGCGCCAGCAGCAAACCGTCCGGGACAGGCAACTATGGCTACACCTTC
abundance: NA; d_gene: NA; j_gene: TRBJ2-1; v_gene: TRBV29-1; CDR3aa: CSVGEEFYNEQFF; CDR3nt: TGCAGCGTAGGAGAGGAGTTTTACAATGAGCAGTTCTTC
abundance: NA; d_gene: NA; j_gene: TRBJ1-3; v_gene: TRBV28; CDR3aa: CASSLLQGNTIYF; CDR3nt: TGTGCCAGCAGTTTGTTGCAGGGGAACACCATATATTTT
abundance: once; d_gene: TRBD1; j_gene: TRBJ1-2; v_gene: TRBV7-2; CDR3aa: CASSLGTANYGYTF; CDR3nt: TGTGCCAGCAGCCTAGGGACAGCTAACTATGGCTACACCTTC
abundance: NA; d_gene: TRBD1; j_gene: TRBJ1-5; v_gene: TRBV6-5; CDR3aa: CASSTGTGKSQPQHF; CDR3nt: TGTGCCAGCAGTACAGGGACAGGAAAGAGTCAGCCCCAGCATTTT
abundance: NA; d_gene: TRBD1; j_gene: TRBJ1-1; v_gene: TRBV6-6; CDR3aa: CASTWDSRIAFF; CDR3nt: TGTGCCAGCACCTGGGACAGCCGAATAGCTTTCTTT
abundance: NA; d_gene: NA; j_gene: TRBJ1-6; v_gene: TRBV6-1; CDR3aa: CASSEATGTPLHF; CDR3nt: TGTGCCAGCAGTGAAGCCACAGGGACACCCCTCCACTTT
abundance: NA; d_gene: TRBD2; j_gene: TRBJ2-3; v_gene: TRBV3-1/TRBV3-2; CDR3aa: CASSPGGNTDTQYF; CDR3nt: TGTGCCAGCAGCCCCGGGGGGAACACAGATACGCAGTATTTT
abundance: NA; d_gene: NA; j_gene: TRBJ2-7; v_gene: TRBV18; CDR3aa: CASSPLLFEGQNEYEQYF; CDR3nt: TGTGCCAGCTCACCCCTCCTCTTTGAGGGCCAAAACGAATACGAGCAGTACTTC
abundance: NA; d_gene: TRBD1; j_gene: TRBJ1-4; v_gene: TRBV3-1/TRBV3-2; CDR3aa: CASSQRTGNHEKLFF; CDR3nt: TGTGCCAGCAGCCAACGGACAGGAAACCATGAAAAACTGTTTTTT
abundance: once; d_gene: NA; j_gene: TRBJ2-3; v_gene: TRBV18; CDR3aa: CASSPVITDTQYF; CDR3nt: TGTGCCAGCTCACCAGTAATCACAGATACGCAGTATTTT
abundance: once; d_gene: NA; j_gene: TRBJ1-5; v_gene: TRBV6-6; CDR3aa: CASTPGWGVGQPQHF; CDR3nt: TGTGCCAGCACTCCTGGCTGGGGGGTGGGTCAGCCCCAGCATTTT
abundance: NA; d_gene: TRBD1; j_gene: TRBJ1-1; v_gene: TRBV7-2; CDR3aa: CASSIRQGSTEAFF; CDR3nt: TGTGCCAGCAGCATTAGACAGGGAAGCACTGAAGCTTTCTTT
abundance: NA; d_gene: NA; j_gene: TRBJ1-2; v_gene: TRBV7-2; CDR3aa: CASSFRQDGYTF; CDR3nt: TGTGCCAGCAGCTTCCGACAGGATGGCTACACCTTC
abundance: NA; d_gene: NA; j_gene: TRBJ2-7; v_gene: TRBV25-1; CDR3aa: CASSVDSLHEQYF; CDR3nt: TGTGCCAGCAGTGTTGACAGTCTCCACGAGCAGTACTTC
abundance: NA; d_gene: NA; j_gene: TRBJ1-4; v_gene: TRBV18; CDR3aa: CASSASAGLGEKLFF; CDR3nt: TGTGCCAGCTCAGCCTCTGCGGGGCTCGGAGAAAAACTGTTTTTT
abundance: NA; d_gene: TRBD1; j_gene: TRBJ1-1; v_gene: TRBV6-6; CDR3aa: CASRYRDRGPAFF; CDR3nt: TGTGCCAGCAGATACAGGGACAGGGGTCCAGCTTTCTTT
abundance: NA; d_gene: NA; j_gene: TRBJ1-5; v_gene: TRBV6-5; CDR3aa: CASSYEKGVKQHF; CDR3nt: TGTGCCAGCAGTTACGAGAAGGGAGTAAAACAGCATTTT
abundance: NA; d_gene: NA; j_gene: TRBJ1-2; v_gene: TRBV6-6; CDR3aa: CASSSPTQVGGYTF; CDR3nt: TGTGCCAGCAGTTCACCAACCCAGGTCGGTGGCTACACCTTC
abundance: NA; d_gene: NA; j_gene: TRBJ1-2; v_gene: TRBV28; CDR3aa: CASSPSVYGYTF; CDR3nt: TGTGCCAGCAGTCCCTCCGTCTATGGCTACACCTTC
abundance: few; d_gene: NA; j_gene: TRBJ1-1; v_gene: TRBV9; CDR3aa: CASSVGSRDGAFF; CDR3nt: TGTGCCAGCAGCGTAGGCTCACGGGATGGAGCTTTCTTT
abundance: NA; d_gene: NA; j_gene: TRBJ1-6; v_gene: TRBV3-1/TRBV3-2; CDR3aa: CASSQLSYNSPLHF; CDR3nt: TGTGCCAGCAGCCAACTCTCCTATAATTCACCCCTCCACTTT
abundance: NA; d_gene: TRBD1; j_gene: TRBJ1-1; v_gene: TRBV28; CDR3aa: CASRPGGQGNTEAFF; CDR3nt: TGTGCCAGCAGGCCCGGGGGACAGGGAAACACTGAAGCTTTCTTT
abundance: once; d_gene: TRBD1; j_gene: TRBJ2-1; v_gene: TRBV11-1; CDR3aa: CASSPGWDRGNEQFF; CDR3nt: TGTGCCAGCAGCCCCGGCTGGGACAGGGGTAATGAGCAGTTCTTC
abundance: NA; d_gene: NA; j_gene: TRBJ2-5; v_gene: TRBV7-2; CDR3aa: CASSLRRGLRETQYF; CDR3nt: TGTGCCAGCAGCTTAAGGAGGGGGCTTAGGGAGACCCAGTACTTC
abundance: NA; d_gene: TRBD2; j_gene: TRBJ2-3; v_gene: TRBV7-9; CDR3aa: CASSLGLAGAVGTDTQYF; CDR3nt: TGTGCCAGCAGCTTGGGACTAGCGGGGGCGGTCGGCACAGATACGCAGTATTTT
abundance: NA; d_gene: NA; j_gene: TRBJ2-1; v_gene: TRBV9; CDR3aa: CASSVGLADNEQFF; CDR3nt: TGTGCCAGCAGCGTAGGGTTAGCGGATAATGAGCAGTTCTTC
abundance: NA; d_gene: TRBD2; j_gene: TRBJ2-1; v_gene: TRBV6-5; CDR3aa: CASSYSTSRDEQFF; CDR3nt: TGTGCCAGCAGTTACTCGACTAGCCGAGATGAGCAGTTCTTC
abundance: NA; d_gene: TRBD1; j_gene: TRBJ1-1; v_gene: TRBV9; CDR3aa: CASSPRDRERAFF; CDR3nt: TGTGCCAGCAGCCCCAGGGACAGGGAACGAGCTTTCTTT
abundance: few; d_gene: TRBD2; j_gene: TRBJ2-2; v_gene: TRBV7-9; CDR3aa: CASSLGSGSSTGELFF; CDR3nt: TGTGCCAGCAGCTTAGGTAGCGGGAGTTCTACCGGGGAGCTGTTTTTT
abundance: NA; d_gene: NA; j_gene: TRBJ1-1; v_gene: TRBV9; CDR3aa: CASSVGKGGNTEAFF; CDR3nt: TGTGCCAGCAGCGTAGGAAAGGGAGGGAACACTGAAGCTTTCTTT
abundance: NA; d_gene: NA; j_gene: TRBJ2-1; v_gene: TRBV5-1; CDR3aa: CASSPSEVERDNEQFF; CDR3nt: TGCGCCAGCAGCCCATCCGAGGTGGAGCGGGACAATGAGCAGTTCTTC
abundance: NA; d_gene: TRBD1; j_gene: TRBJ1-2; v_gene: TRBV30; CDR3aa: CAWTSQGIYGYTF; CDR3nt: TGTGCCTGGACTTCACAGGGGATCTATGGCTACACCTTC
abundance: once; d_gene: NA; j_gene: TRBJ1-5; v_gene: TRBV2; CDR3aa: CASSGQFNQPQHF; CDR3nt: TGTGCCAGCAGTGGACAGTTTAATCAGCCCCAGCATTTT
abundance: NA; d_gene: NA; j_gene: TRBJ1-2; v_gene: TRBV28; CDR3aa: CASSFLEYGYTF; CDR3nt: TGTGCCAGCAGTTTTTTGGAGTATGGCTACACCTTC
abundance: NA; d_gene: TRBD2; j_gene: TRBJ2-5; v_gene: TRBV5-1; CDR3aa: CASSLNRLAGETQYF; CDR3nt: TGCGCCAGCAGCTTGAACCGACTAGCTGGAGAGACCCAGTACTTC
abundance: NA; d_gene: NA; j_gene: TRBJ2-3; v_gene: TRBV5-6; CDR3aa: CASSTRRRLTDTQYF; CDR3nt: TGTGCCAGCAGCACCAGGCGCCGGCTCACAGATACGCAGTATTTT
abundance: NA; d_gene: NA; j_gene: TRBJ2-3; v_gene: TRBV12-5; CDR3aa: CASAPHGRETDTQYF; CDR3nt: TGTGCTAGTGCCCCCCACGGTAGGGAGACAGATACGCAGTATTTT
abundance: once; d_gene: NA; j_gene: TRBJ1-2; v_gene: TRBV3-1/TRBV3-2; CDR3aa: CASSQAHREGYTF; CDR3nt: TGTGCCAGCAGCCAAGCCCACAGGGAAGGCTACACCTTC
abundance: NA; d_gene: TRBD2; j_gene: TRBJ2-1; v_gene: TRBV5-1; CDR3aa: CASSGRANEQFF; CDR3nt: TGCGCCAGCAGCGGGAGGGCTAATGAGCAGTTCTTC
abundance: NA; d_gene: TRBD1; j_gene: TRBJ1-6; v_gene: TRBV6-5; CDR3aa: CASSYNRGLNSPLHF; CDR3nt: TGTGCCAGCAGTTACAACAGGGGGCTTAATTCACCCCTCCACTTT
abundance: NA; d_gene: TRBD2; j_gene: TRBJ2-1; v_gene: TRBV6-2/TRBV6-3; CDR3aa: CASSYPGSGGDFEQFF; CDR3nt: TGTGCCAGCAGTTACCCCGGTAGCGGGGGCGATTTTGAGCAGTTCTTC
abundance: NA; d_gene: TRBD1; j_gene: TRBJ2-7; v_gene: TRBV5-1; CDR3aa: CASSVPGQGSYEQYF; CDR3nt: TGCGCCAGCAGCGTCCCGGGACAGGGATCCTACGAGCAGTACTTC
abundance: NA; d_gene: TRBD1; j_gene: TRBJ1-6; v_gene: TRBV30; CDR3aa: CAWDRESGVSPLHF; CDR3nt: TGTGCCTGGGACAGGGAGAGCGGTGTTTCACCCCTCCACTTT
abundance: NA; d_gene: NA; j_gene: TRBJ1-1; v_gene: TRBV18; CDR3aa: CASSPDILNTEAFF; CDR3nt: TGTGCCAGCTCACCGGACATACTGAACACTGAAGCTTTCTTT
abundance: NA; d_gene: TRBD1; j_gene: TRBJ2-7; v_gene: TRBV10-3; CDR3aa: CAISESPGQGGQYF; CDR3nt: TGTGCCATCAGTGAGTCCCCGGGACAGGGTGGGCAGTACTTC
abundance: NA; d_gene: NA; j_gene: TRBJ2-7; v_gene: TRBV14; CDR3aa: CASSPQGALREQYF; CDR3nt: TGTGCCAGCAGCCCCCAGGGTGCCCTACGCGAGCAGTACTTC
abundance: NA; d_gene: NA; j_gene: TRBJ1-2; v_gene: TRBV5-1; CDR3aa: CASSRDIANYGYTF; CDR3nt: TGCGCCAGCAGCCGGGACATCGCTAACTATGGCTACACCTTC
abundance: once; d_gene: NA; j_gene: TRBJ1-1; v_gene: TRBV3-1/TRBV3-2; CDR3aa: CASSPRQVQDEAFF; CDR3nt: TGTGCCAGCAGCCCCAGACAGGTGCAGGATGAAGCTTTCTTT
abundance: NA; d_gene: TRBD1; j_gene: TRBJ2-3; v_gene: TRBV7-9; CDR3aa: CASSTDRVHTDTQYF; CDR3nt: TGTGCCAGCAGCACGGACAGGGTACACACAGATACGCAGTATTTT
abundance: NA; d_gene: NA; j_gene: TRBJ1-6; v_gene: TRBV28; CDR3aa: CASKAGTVNSPLHF; CDR3nt: TGTGCCAGCAAGGCGGGGACTGTCAATTCACCCCTCCACTTT
abundance: NA; d_gene: NA; j_gene: TRBJ2-6; v_gene: TRBV18; CDR3aa: CASSPRTASLSGANVLTF; CDR3nt: TGTGCCAGCTCACCACGGACTGCTTCCCTCTCTGGGGCCAACGTCCTGACTTTC
abundance: NA; d_gene: NA; j_gene: TRBJ1-4; v_gene: TRBV7-2; CDR3aa: CASSRGLSNEKLFF; CDR3nt: TGTGCCAGCAGTAGGGGGTTATCAAATGAAAAACTGTTTTTT
abundance: NA; d_gene: NA; j_gene: TRBJ1-2; v_gene: TRBV9; CDR3aa: CASSAGITTNYGYTF; CDR3nt: TGTGCCAGCAGCGCAGGGATAACTACTAACTATGGCTACACCTTC
abundance: NA; d_gene: NA; j_gene: TRBJ2-1; v_gene: TRBV6-5; CDR3aa: CASSYVGQVPRNEQFF; CDR3nt: TGTGCCAGCAGTTACGTGGGGCAGGTACCAAGGAATGAGCAGTTCTTC
abundance: NA; d_gene: TRBD1; j_gene: TRBJ1-1; v_gene: TRBV19; CDR3aa: CASSDRGNTEAFF; CDR3nt: TGTGCCAGTAGCGACAGGGGGAACACTGAAGCTTTCTTT
abundance: NA; d_gene: NA; j_gene: TRBJ1-5; v_gene: TRBV24-1; CDR3aa: CATSDNGAGGSNQPQHF; CDR3nt: TGTGCCACCAGTGACAACGGTGCGGGGGGGAGTAATCAGCCCCAGCATTTT
abundance: NA; d_gene: TRBD1; j_gene: TRBJ1-5; v_gene: TRBV29-1; CDR3aa: CSVNTGTANQPQHF; CDR3nt: TGCAGCGTTAACACCGGGACAGCGAATCAGCCCCAGCATTTT